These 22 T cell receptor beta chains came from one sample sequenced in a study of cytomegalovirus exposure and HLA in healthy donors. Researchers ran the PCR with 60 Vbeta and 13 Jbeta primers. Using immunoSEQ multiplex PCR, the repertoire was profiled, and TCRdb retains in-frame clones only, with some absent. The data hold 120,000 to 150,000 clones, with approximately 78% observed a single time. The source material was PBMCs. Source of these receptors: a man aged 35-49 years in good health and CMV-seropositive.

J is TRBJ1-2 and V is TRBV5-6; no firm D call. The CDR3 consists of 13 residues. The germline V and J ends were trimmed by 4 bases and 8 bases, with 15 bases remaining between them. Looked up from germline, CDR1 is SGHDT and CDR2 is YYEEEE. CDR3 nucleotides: TGTGCCAGCAGCCCCACGCGGGGTTCGGGCTACACCTTC. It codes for CASSPTRGSGYTF.

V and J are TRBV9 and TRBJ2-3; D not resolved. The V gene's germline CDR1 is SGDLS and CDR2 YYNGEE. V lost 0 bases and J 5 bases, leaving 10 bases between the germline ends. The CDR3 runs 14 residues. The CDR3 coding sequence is TGTGCCAGCAGCGTAGACGGGTTCGGAGATACGCAGTATTTT. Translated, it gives CASSVDGFGDTQYF.

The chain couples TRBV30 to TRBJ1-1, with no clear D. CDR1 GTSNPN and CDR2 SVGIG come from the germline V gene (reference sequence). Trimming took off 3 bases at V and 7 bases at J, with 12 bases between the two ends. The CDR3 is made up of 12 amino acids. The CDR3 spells CAWRVGRIEAFF. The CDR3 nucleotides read TGTGCCTGGAGAGTAGGGAGGATTGAAGCTTTCTTT.

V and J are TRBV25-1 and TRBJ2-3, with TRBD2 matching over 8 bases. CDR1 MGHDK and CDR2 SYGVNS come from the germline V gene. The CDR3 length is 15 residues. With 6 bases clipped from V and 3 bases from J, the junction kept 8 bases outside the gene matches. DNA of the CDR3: TGTGCCAGCAGGGACAGCGGGAGAACGACAGATACGCAGTATTTT. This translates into CASRDSGRTTDTQYF.

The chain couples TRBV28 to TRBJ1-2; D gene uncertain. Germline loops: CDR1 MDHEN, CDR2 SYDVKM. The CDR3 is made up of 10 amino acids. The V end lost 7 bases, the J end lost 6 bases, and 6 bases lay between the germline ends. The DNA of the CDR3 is TGTGCCAGCAATCGTAATGGCTACACCTTC. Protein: CASNRNGYTF.

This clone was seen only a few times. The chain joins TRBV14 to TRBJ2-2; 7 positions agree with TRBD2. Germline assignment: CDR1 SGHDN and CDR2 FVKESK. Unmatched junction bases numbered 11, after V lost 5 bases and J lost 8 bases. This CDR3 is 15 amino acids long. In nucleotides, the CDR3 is TGTGCCAGCAGCTTACGGACTAGGATATCTGGGGAGCTGTTTTTT. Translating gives CASSLRTRISGELFF.

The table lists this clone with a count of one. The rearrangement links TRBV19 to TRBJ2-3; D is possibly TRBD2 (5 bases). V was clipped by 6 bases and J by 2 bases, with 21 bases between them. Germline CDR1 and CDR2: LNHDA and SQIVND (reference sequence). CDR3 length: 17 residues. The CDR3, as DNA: TGTGCCAGTAGCCCAGCCGGGGTAGCCCGTCTCACAGATACGCAGTATTTT. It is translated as CASSPAGVARLTDTQYF.

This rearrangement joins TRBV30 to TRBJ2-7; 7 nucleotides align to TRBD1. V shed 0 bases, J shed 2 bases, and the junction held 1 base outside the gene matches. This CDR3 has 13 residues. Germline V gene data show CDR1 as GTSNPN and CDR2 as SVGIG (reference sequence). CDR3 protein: CAWSVGQAYEQYF. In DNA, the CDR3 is TGTGCCTGGAGTGTAGGACAGGCCTACGAGCAGTACTTC.

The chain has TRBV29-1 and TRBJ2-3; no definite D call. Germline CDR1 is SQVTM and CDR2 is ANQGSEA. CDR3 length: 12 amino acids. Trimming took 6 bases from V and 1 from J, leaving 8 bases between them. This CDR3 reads CSVPLGTDTQYF. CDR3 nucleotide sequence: TGCAGCGTCCCCCTCGGCACAGATACGCAGTATTTT.

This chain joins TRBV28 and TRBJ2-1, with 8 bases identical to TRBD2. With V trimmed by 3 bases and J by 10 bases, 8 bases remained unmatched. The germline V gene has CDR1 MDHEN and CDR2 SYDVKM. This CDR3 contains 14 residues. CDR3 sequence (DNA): TGTGCCAGCAGTTTTAGCGGGATCGGTGGCGAGCAGTTCTTC. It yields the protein CASSFSGIGGEQFF.

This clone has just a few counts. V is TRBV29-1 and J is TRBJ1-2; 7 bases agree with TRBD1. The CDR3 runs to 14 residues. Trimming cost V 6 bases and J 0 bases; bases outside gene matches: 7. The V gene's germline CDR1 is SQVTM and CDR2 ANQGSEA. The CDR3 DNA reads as TGCAGCGTAACACAGGGGCCCTCTAACTATGGCTACACCTTC. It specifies CSVTQGPSNYGYTF.

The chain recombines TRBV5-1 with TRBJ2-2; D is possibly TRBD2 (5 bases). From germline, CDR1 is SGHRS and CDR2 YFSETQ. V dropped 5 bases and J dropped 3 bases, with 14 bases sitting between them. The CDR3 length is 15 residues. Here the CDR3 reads CASRRVEFDTGELFF. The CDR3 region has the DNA TGCGCCAGCAGGAGGGTGGAATTTGACACCGGGGAGCTGTTTTTT.

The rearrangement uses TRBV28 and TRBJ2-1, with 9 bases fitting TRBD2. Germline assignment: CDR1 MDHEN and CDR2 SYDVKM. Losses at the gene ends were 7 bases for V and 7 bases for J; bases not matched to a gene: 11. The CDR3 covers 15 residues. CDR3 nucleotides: TGTGCCAGCAAAGGAAGTTCTAGCGGGAATAATGAGCAGTTCTTC. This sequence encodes CASKGSSSGNNEQFF. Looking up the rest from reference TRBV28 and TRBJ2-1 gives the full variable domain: DVKVTQSSRYLVKRTGEKVFLECVQDMDHENMFWYRQDPGLGLRLIYFSYDVKMKEKGDIPEGYSVSREKKERFSLILESASTNQTSMYLCASKGSSSGNNEQFFGPGTRLTVL.

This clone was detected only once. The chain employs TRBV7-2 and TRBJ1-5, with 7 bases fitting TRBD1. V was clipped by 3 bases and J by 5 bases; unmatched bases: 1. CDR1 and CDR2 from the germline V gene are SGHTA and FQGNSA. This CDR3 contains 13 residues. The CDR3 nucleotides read TGTGCCAGCAGCTTCGACAGGGATCAGCCCCAGCATTTT. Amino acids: CASSFDRDQPQHF. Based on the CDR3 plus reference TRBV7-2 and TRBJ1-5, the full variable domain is GAGVSQSPSNKVTEKGKDVELRCDPISGHTALYWYRQSLGQGLEFLIYFQGNSAPDKSGLPSDRFSAERTGGSVSTLTIQRTQQEDSAVYLCASSFDRDQPQHFGDGTRLSIL.

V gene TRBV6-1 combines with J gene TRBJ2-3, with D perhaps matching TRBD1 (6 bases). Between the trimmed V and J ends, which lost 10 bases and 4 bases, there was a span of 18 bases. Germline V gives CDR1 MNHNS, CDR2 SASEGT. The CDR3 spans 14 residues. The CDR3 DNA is TGTGCCACCGACATCAGGGGCTCAGCAGATACGCAGTATTTT. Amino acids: CATDIRGSADTQYF.

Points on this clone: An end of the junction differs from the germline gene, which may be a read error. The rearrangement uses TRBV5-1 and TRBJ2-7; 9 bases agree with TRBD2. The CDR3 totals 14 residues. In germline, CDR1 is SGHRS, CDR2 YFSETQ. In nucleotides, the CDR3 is TGTGCCAGCACCGAGAAGACTAGCGGCTACGAGCAGTACTTC. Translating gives CASTEKTSGYEQYF.

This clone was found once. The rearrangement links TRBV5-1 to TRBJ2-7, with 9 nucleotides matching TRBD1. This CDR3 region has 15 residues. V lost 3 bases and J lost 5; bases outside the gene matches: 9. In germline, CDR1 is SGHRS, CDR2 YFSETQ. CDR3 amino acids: CASSSAGTGRDEQYF. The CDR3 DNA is TGCGCCAGCAGCTCCGCCGGGACAGGGAGGGACGAGCAGTACTTC.

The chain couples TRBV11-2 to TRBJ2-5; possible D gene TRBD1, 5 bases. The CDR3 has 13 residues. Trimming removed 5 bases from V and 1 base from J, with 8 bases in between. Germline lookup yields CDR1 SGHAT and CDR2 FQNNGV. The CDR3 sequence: CASSQGAQETQYF. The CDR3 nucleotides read TGTGCCAGCAGCCAAGGGGCCCAAGAGACCCAGTACTTC.

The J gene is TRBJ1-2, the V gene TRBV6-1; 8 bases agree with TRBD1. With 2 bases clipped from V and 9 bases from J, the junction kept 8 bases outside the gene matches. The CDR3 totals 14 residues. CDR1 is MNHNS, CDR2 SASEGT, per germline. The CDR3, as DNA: TGTGCCAGCAGTGAAACGCGGACAGGGACGAGCTACACCTTC. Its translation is CASSETRTGTSYTF.

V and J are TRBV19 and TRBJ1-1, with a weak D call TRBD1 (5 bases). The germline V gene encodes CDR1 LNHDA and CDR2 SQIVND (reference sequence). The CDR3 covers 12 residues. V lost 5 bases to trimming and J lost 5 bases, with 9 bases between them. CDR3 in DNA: TGTGCCAGTAGTCGGGGGAGGACTGAAGCTTTCTTT. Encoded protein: CASSRGRTEAFF.

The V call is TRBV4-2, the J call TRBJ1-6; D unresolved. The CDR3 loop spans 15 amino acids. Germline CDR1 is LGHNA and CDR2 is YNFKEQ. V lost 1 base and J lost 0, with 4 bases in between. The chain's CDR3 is CASSQGSSYNSPLHF. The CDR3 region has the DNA TGTGCCAGCAGCCAAGGCAGCTCCTATAATTCACCCCTCCACTTT.

The CDR3 loop is CASSLGLAPGGETQYF. CDR3 in DNA: TGTGCCAGCAGTTTGGGACTAGCGCCCGGAGGGGAGACCCAGTACTTC. The chain couples TRBV27 to TRBJ2-5; 10 nucleotides line up with TRBD2. The CDR3 is made up of 16 amino acids. V trimming: 3 bases; J trimming: 5 bases; junction bases outside the gene matches: 9. Germline V lookup: CDR1 MNHEY, CDR2 SMNVEV (reference sequence).